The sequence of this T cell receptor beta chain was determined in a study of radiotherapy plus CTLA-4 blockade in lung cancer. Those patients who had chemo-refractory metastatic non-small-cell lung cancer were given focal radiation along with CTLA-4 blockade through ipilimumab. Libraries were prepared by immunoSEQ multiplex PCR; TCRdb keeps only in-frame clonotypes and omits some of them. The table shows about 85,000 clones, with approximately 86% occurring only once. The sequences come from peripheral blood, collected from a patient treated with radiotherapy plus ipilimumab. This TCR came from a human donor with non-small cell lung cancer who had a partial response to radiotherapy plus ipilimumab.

CDR3 bases: TGCAGCGTTGCGACTAGCAGTTACAATGAGCAGTTCTTC. It codes for CSVATSSYNEQFF. The genes are TRBV29-1 and TRBJ2-1, with 7 bases lining up with TRBD2. CDR1 is SQVTM, CDR2 ANQGSEA, per germline. The V gene end was trimmed by 4 bases and the J gene end by 4 bases; junction bases not matched to a gene: 4. CDR3 length equals 13 residues.